The 11 T cell receptor beta chains below were found in one sample sequenced in a study of T cell responses to AZD1222 COVID-19 vaccine. Method: immunoSEQ multiplex PCR; TCRdb's copy keeps in-frame clones and lacks some. The sample has more than 150,000 clones; roughly 91% are singletons. Sample: peripheral blood, taken 28 days after the second AZD1222 dose. The receptors were gathered from an adult who received the AZD1222 COVID-19 vaccine.

V gene TRBV11-1 combines with J gene TRBJ1-1; D possibly corresponds to TRBD1 (5 bases). V gave up 4 bases and J gave up 1 base, with 13 bases separating them. Germline V lookup: CDR1 SGHAT, CDR2 FQDESV (reference sequence). The CDR3 runs 15 residues. Here the CDR3 reads CASSSGLGGNTEAFF. The DNA of the CDR3 is TGTGCCAGCAGCTCAGGACTGGGGGGGAACACTGAAGCTTTCTTT.

In this sample, this clone turned up a few times. CDR3 sequence: CATSRGVADEQYF. The DNA for the CDR3 is TGTGCCACCAGCAGAGGAGTAGCTGACGAGCAGTACTTC. V is TRBV15 and J is TRBJ2-7; the D is unclear. With 1 base removed from V and 5 bases from J, the gap between germline ends came to 9 bases. Per germline, CDR1 LNHNV and CDR2 YYDKDF (reference sequence). This CDR3 has 13 residues.

The rearrangement uses TRBV5-4 and TRBJ1-2; tentative D call: TRBD1 (5 bases). Trimming shortened V by 4 bases and J by 6 bases, and 22 bases separated the two germline ends. The CDR3 spans 16 residues. The germline gives CDR1 SGHNT, CDR2 YYREEE (reference sequence). The CDR3, as DNA: TGTGCCAGCAGCGTGTCCCAACGGGGCGGGGACCATGGCTACACCTTC. Residues: CASSVSQRGGDHGYTF.

The chain employs TRBV2 and TRBJ2-1; no firm D call. With 6 bases removed from V and 2 bases from J, the gap between germline ends came to 17 bases. CDR1 is SNHLY and CDR2 is FYNNEI in the germline V gene. The CDR3 length is 16 residues. The CDR3 sequence is CASRHMGYLTYNEQFF. As DNA, the CDR3 is TGTGCCAGCAGGCACATGGGTTACTTAACCTACAATGAGCAGTTCTTC. Drawing the rest from reference TRBV2 and TRBJ2-1, the complete variable domain is EPEVTQTPSHQVTQMGQEVILRCVPISNHLYFYWYRQILGQKVEFLVSFYNNEISEKSEIFDDQFSVERPDGSNFTLKIRSTKLEDSAMYFCASRHMGYLTYNEQFFGPGTRLTVL.

This clone was observed a few times. This chain connects TRBV16 to TRBJ2-1; D ambiguous. Germline CDR1 is KGHSY and CDR2 is FQNENV. Trimming pared 0 bases from V and 6 bases from J, leaving 6 bases between. The CDR3 is made up of 13 amino acids. Written as DNA, the CDR3 is TGTGCCAGCAGCCAATCGATTCGCAATGAGCAGTTCTTC. Protein product: CASSQSIRNEQFF.

The genes are TRBV12-1 and TRBJ1-1; no check of the table's D call, TRBD1, against the DNA was made. TRBV12-1 is an annotated pseudogene. This CDR3 has 16 amino acids. The CDR3 DNA reads TGTGCCAGCAGCTCAACTCCGGGACAGGGATGGACTGAAGCTTTCTTT. It specifies CASSSTPGQGWTEAFF.

V and J are TRBV6-5 and TRBJ2-5, with D possibly being TRBD1 or TRBD2 (5 bases each). Germline V gene lookup returns CDR1 MNHEY and CDR2 SVGAGI. There are 14 residues in the CDR3. V was pared by 3 bases and J by 2 bases, with 10 bases between. The CDR3 sequence is CASSYRDGQETQYF. The DNA for the CDR3 is TGTGCCAGCAGTTATCGGGACGGACAAGAGACCCAGTACTTC.

The chain is built from TRBV29-1 and TRBJ2-5; D may be TRBD1 (7 bases). There are 14 residues in the CDR3. V lost 4 bases and J lost 2, with 14 bases in between. Germline values: CDR1 SQVTM, CDR2 ANQGSEA. As DNA, the CDR3 is TGCAGCGTTGGGAGGGTACAGGGGCAAGAGACCCAGTACTTC. It specifies CSVGRVQGQETQYF.

This rearrangement joins TRBV5-4 to TRBJ1-1, with TRBD1 matching over 7 bases. Trimming took 3 bases from V and 1 from J; bases not matched to a gene: 6. There are 15 residues in the CDR3. CDR1 and CDR2 (germline): SGHNT, YYREEE (reference sequence). The CDR3 sequence: CASSYPTGTNTEAFF. CDR3 nucleotide sequence: TGTGCCAGCAGCTACCCGACAGGGACGAACACTGAAGCTTTCTTT.

The chain joins TRBV7-9 to TRBJ2-4, with D possibly TRBD1 on 6 matching bases. The CDR3 covers 16 residues. Germline values: CDR1 SEHNR, CDR2 FQNEAQ (reference sequence). Trimming left V 3 bases short and J 0 bases short, with 12 bases between. CDR3 amino acids: CASSLTGGLAKNIQYF. The DNA for the CDR3 is TGTGCCAGCAGCTTGACAGGTGGTTTAGCCAAAAACATTCAGTACTTC.

V and J are TRBV6-2 or TRBV6-3 and TRBJ2-4, with D possibly matching TRBD2 (6 bases). The V gene lost 6 bases and the J gene lost 10 bases, with 19 bases spanning the gap. CDR1 MNHEY and CDR2 SVGEGT come from the germline V gene. This CDR3 is 14 amino acids long. Here the CDR3 DNA reads TGTGCCAGCAGCACGCCGAGGGCGCGGGGTATTCAGTACTTC. Translation gives CASSTPRARGIQYF.